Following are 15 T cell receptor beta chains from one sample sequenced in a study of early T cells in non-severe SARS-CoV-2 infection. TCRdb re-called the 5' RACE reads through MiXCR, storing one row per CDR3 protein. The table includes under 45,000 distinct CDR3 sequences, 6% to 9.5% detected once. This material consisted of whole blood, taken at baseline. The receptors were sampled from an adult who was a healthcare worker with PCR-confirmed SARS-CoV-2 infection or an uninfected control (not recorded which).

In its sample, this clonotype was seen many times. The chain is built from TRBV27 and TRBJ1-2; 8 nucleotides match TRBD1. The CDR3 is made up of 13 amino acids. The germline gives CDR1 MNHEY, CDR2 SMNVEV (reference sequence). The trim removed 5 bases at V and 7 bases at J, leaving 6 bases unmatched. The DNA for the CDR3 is TGTGCCAGCAGTCCAGGGGGCGCGGTTGGCTACACCTTC. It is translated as CASSPGGAVGYTF.

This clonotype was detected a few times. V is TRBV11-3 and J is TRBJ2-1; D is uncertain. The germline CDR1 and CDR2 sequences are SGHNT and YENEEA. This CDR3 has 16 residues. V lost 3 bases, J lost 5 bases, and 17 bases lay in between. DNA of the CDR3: TGTGCCAGCAGCTTCGGCAATCCCGGTAGTAACAATGAGCAGTTCTTC. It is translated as CASSFGNPGSNNEQFF.

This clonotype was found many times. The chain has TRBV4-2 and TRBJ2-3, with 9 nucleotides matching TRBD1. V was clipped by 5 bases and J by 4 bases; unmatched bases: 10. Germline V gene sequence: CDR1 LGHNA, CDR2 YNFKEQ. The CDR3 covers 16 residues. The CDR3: CASSGTQGQGPDTQYF. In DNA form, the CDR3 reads TGTGCCAGCAGCGGAACTCAGGGACAGGGCCCAGATACGCAGTATTTT.

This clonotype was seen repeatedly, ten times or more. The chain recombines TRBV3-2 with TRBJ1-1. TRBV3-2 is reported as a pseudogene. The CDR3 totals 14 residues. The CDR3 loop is CASSQLGLGTEAFF. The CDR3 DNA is TGTGCCAGCAGCCAACTAGGGTTGGGCACTGAAGCTTTCTTT.

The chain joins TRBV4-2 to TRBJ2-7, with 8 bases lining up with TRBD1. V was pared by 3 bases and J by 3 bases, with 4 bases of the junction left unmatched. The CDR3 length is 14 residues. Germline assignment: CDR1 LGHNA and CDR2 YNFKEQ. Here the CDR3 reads CASSHGQGGYEQYF. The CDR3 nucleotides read TGTGCCAGCAGCCACGGACAGGGTGGCTACGAGCAGTACTTC.

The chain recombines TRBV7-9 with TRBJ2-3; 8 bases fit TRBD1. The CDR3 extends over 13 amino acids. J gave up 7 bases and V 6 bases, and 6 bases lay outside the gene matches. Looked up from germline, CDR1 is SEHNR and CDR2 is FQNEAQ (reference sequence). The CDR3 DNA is TGTGCCAGCAGGTTGGACAGGGCAAATACGCAGTATTTT. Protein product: CASRLDRANTQYF.

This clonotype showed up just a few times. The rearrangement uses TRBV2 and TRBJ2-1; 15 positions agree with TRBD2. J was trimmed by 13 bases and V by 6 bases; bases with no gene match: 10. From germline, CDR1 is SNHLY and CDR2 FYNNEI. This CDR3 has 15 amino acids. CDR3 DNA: TGTGCCAGCAGCGACCCGGGACTAGCGGGAGGTGAACAGTTCTTC. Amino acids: CASSDPGLAGGEQFF.

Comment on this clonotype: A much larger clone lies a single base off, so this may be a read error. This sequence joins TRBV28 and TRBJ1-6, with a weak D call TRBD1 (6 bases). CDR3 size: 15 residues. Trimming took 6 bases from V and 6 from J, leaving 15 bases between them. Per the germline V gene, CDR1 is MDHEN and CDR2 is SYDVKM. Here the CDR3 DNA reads TGTGCCAGCAGGGACTTACAGGGAGCTAATTCACCCCTCCACTTT. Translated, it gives CASRDLQGANSPLHF.

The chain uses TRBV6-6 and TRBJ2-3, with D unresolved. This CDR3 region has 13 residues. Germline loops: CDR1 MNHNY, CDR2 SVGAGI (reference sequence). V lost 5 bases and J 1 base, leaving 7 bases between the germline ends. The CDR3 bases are TGTGCCAGCAGTCCGCCGGGCACAGATACGCAGTATTTT. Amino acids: CASSPPGTDTQYF.

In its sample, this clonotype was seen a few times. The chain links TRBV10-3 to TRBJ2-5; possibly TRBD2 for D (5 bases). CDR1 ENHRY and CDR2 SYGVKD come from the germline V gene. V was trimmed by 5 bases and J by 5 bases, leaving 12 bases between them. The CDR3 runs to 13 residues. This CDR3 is CAISSKDYETQYF. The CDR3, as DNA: TGTGCCATCAGTTCTAAAGACTATGAGACCCAGTACTTC.

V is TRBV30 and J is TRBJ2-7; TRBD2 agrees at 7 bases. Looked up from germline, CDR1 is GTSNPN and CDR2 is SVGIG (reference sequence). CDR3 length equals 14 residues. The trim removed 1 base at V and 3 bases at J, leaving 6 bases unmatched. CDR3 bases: TGTGCCTGGAGTGATCCGGGGACTAACTACGAGCAGTACTTC. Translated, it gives CAWSDPGTNYEQYF.

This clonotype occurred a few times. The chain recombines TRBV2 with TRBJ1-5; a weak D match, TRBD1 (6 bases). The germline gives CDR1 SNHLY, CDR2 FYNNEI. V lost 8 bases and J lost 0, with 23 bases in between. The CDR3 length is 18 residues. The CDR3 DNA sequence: TGTGCCAGCCCGCAAGACAGGCGCCCGATGGATAGCAATCAGCCCCAGCATTTT. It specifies CASPQDRRPMDSNQPQHF. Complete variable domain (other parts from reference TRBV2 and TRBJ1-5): EPEVTQTPSHQVTQMGQEVILRCVPISNHLYFYWYRQILGQKVEFLVSFYNNEISEKSEIFDDQFSVERPDGSNFTLKIRSTKLEDSAMYFCASPQDRRPMDSNQPQHFGDGTRLSIL.

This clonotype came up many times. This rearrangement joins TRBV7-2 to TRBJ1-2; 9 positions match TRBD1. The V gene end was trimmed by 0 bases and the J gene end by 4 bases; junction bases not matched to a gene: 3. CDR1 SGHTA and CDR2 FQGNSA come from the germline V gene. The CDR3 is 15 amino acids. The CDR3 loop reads CASSLAGTGLYGYTF. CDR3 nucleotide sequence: TGTGCCAGCAGCTTAGCGGGGACAGGGCTCTATGGCTACACCTTC.

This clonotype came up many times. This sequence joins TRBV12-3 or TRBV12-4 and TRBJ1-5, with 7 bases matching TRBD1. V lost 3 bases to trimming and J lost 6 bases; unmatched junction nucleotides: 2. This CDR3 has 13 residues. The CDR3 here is CASSFDRVQPQHF. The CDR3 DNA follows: TGTGCCAGCAGTTTCGACAGGGTTCAGCCCCAGCATTTT.

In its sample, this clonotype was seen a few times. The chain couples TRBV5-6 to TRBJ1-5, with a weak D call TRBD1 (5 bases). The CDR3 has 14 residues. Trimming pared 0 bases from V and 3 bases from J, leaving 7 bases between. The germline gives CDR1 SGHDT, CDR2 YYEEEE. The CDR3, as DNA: TGTGCCAGCAGCTTGGGCAGGGTCAATCAGCCCCAGCATTTT. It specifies CASSLGRVNQPQHF.